This is a list of T cell receptor beta chains from one sample in a study of blood T cells in healthy people across ages. MiXCR, run by TCRdb on the 5' RACE reads, gives a single entry per CDR3 protein. This sample has 750,000 to 1,000,000 distinct CDR3 sequences, with around 29% found just once. The same sample was also studied in work on T cells of mothers and their children.

Sequenced: blood. The receptor set was obtained from a woman aged 40 to 50 in good health. The CDR3 runs from the conserved cysteine through the conserved F or W. Each record gives: D gene, J gene, clone size, V gene, CDR3 length, CDR3 protein, CDR3 DNA. D genes are given only for firm matches. The size entry is marked missing in some rows and otherwise reads once, few, many or a size class.

D gene: .
J gene: TRBJ2-1
clone size: .
V gene: TRBV5-6
CDR3 length: 14
CDR3 protein: CASSSVGVYNEQFF
CDR3 DNA: TGTGCCAGCAGCTCGGTTGGAGTCTACAATGAGCAGTTCTTC

D gene: TRBD1
J gene: TRBJ1-2
clone size: .
V gene: TRBV6-5
CDR3 length: 15
CDR3 protein: CASSYPGQGWDGYTF
CDR3 DNA: TGTGCCAGCAGTTATCCCGGACAGGGGTGGGATGGCTACACCTTC

D gene: .
J gene: TRBJ2-1
clone size: .
V gene: TRBV19
CDR3 length: 15
CDR3 protein: CASSRASHMRNEQFF
CDR3 DNA: TGTGCCAGCAGTAGGGCTAGCCACATGAGGAATGAGCAGTTCTTC

D gene: TRBD1
J gene: TRBJ1-1
clone size: .
V gene: TRBV2
CDR3 length: 14
CDR3 protein: CASSRTGVLTEAFF
CDR3 DNA: TGTGCCAGCAGTAGAACAGGGGTTCTCACTGAAGCTTTCTTT

D gene: .
J gene: TRBJ2-1
clone size: many
V gene: TRBV28
CDR3 length: 11
CDR3 protein: CASSLSKEQFF
CDR3 DNA: TGTGCCAGCAGTTTATCCAAGGAGCAGTTCTTC

D gene: .
J gene: TRBJ2-1
clone size: few
V gene: TRBV20-1
CDR3 length: 16
CDR3 protein: CSAGSGSRTVRNEQFF
CDR3 DNA: TGCAGTGCTGGGTCGGGGTCGAGGACTGTGAGGAATGAGCAGTTCTTC

D gene: .
J gene: TRBJ2-5
clone size: many
V gene: TRBV29-1
CDR3 length: 14
CDR3 protein: CSVAEDRAKETQYF
CDR3 DNA: TGCAGCGTTGCGGAGGACAGAGCTAAAGAGACCCAGTACTTC

D gene: .
J gene: TRBJ2-3
clone size: .
V gene: TRBV12-3/TRBV12-4
CDR3 length: 16
CDR3 protein: CASSFDRNIRADTQYF
CDR3 DNA: TGTGCCAGCAGTTTTGACAGAAACATAAGGGCAGATACGCAGTATTTT

D gene: .
J gene: TRBJ2-7
clone size: .
V gene: TRBV7-2
CDR3 length: 11
CDR3 protein: CAAGDFDEQYF
CDR3 DNA: TGTGCCGCGGGTGACTTCGACGAGCAGTACTTC

D gene: TRBD2
J gene: TRBJ2-3
clone size: .
V gene: TRBV12-3/TRBV12-4
CDR3 length: 14
CDR3 protein: CASRSSGRADAQYF
CDR3 DNA: TGTGCCAGCAGATCCAGCGGGAGAGCAGATGCGCAGTATTTT

D gene: .
J gene: TRBJ1-5
clone size: .
V gene: TRBV18
CDR3 length: 16
CDR3 protein: CASSPSGPSSNQPQHF
CDR3 DNA: TGTGCCAGCTCACCCTCCGGGCCCAGTTCGAATCAGCCCCAGCATTTT

D gene: .
J gene: TRBJ2-3
clone size: .
V gene: TRBV12-3/TRBV12-4
CDR3 length: 14
CDR3 protein: CASNAGAPTDTQYF
CDR3 DNA: TGTGCCAGCAACGCGGGGGCACCCACAGATACGCAGTATTTT

D gene: .
J gene: TRBJ2-7
clone size: few
V gene: TRBV29-1
CDR3 length: 13
CDR3 protein: CSVPLGRNYEQYF
CDR3 DNA: TGCAGCGTCCCCCTAGGCCGGAACTACGAGCAGTACTTC

D gene: .
J gene: TRBJ2-1
clone size: .
V gene: TRBV20-1
CDR3 length: 15
CDR3 protein: CSERSRGALNNEQFF
CDR3 DNA: TGCAGTGAAAGAAGCAGGGGGGCATTGAACAATGAGCAGTTCTTC

D gene: .
J gene: TRBJ1-6
clone size: few
V gene: TRBV20-1
CDR3 length: 16
CDR3 protein: CSASPYEGSDNSPLHF
CDR3 DNA: TGCAGTGCTAGTCCCTACGAAGGGTCGGATAATTCACCCCTCCACTTT

D gene: .
J gene: TRBJ2-2
clone size: .
V gene: TRBV12-3/TRBV12-4
CDR3 length: 14
CDR3 protein: CASRQGTNTGELFF
CDR3 DNA: TGTGCCAGCCGGCAGGGAACGAACACCGGGGAGCTGTTTTTT

D gene: .
J gene: TRBJ2-2
clone size: .
V gene: TRBV28
CDR3 length: 15
CDR3 protein: CASSPPLRQNGELFF
CDR3 DNA: TGTGCCAGCAGTCCCCCCCTCAGACAGAACGGGGAGCTGTTTTTT

D gene: TRBD2
J gene: TRBJ2-5
clone size: few
V gene: TRBV5-1
CDR3 length: 19
CDR3 protein: CASSRRSSPGLAAQETQYF
CDR3 DNA: TGCGCCAGCAGCAGACGCTCATCGCCGGGACTAGCGGCTCAAGAGACCCAGTACTTC

D gene: .
J gene: TRBJ2-6
clone size: many
V gene: TRBV2
CDR3 length: 17
CDR3 protein: CASSTGTLSSGANVLTF
CDR3 DNA: TGTGCCAGCAGTACCGGGACCTTAAGCTCTGGGGCCAACGTCCTGACTTTC

D gene: .
J gene: TRBJ1-2
clone size: many
V gene: TRBV27
CDR3 length: 14
CDR3 protein: CASSLTPRSISYTF
CDR3 DNA: TGTGCCAGCAGTTTAACCCCGAGGAGTATCAGCTACACCTTC

D gene: .
J gene: TRBJ1-1
clone size: .
V gene: TRBV20-1
CDR3 length: 13
CDR3 protein: CSARTGGTSEAFF
CDR3 DNA: TGCAGTGCTCGGACGGGGGGAACCTCTGAAGCTTTCTTT

D gene: .
J gene: TRBJ2-5
clone size: many
V gene: TRBV20-1
CDR3 length: 14
CDR3 protein: CSASEGYGEETQYF
CDR3 DNA: TGCAGTGCTAGTGAGGGCTACGGGGAAGAGACCCAGTACTTC

D gene: .
J gene: TRBJ2-3
clone size: few
V gene: TRBV14
CDR3 length: 14
CDR3 protein: CASSQVFFTDTQYF
CDR3 DNA: TGTGCCAGCAGCCAAGTGTTCTTCACAGATACGCAGTATTTT

D gene: .
J gene: TRBJ2-5
clone size: many
V gene: TRBV6-1
CDR3 length: 13
CDR3 protein: CASSERSLETQYF
CDR3 DNA: TGTGCCAGCAGTGAAAGGAGTTTGGAGACCCAGTACTTC

D gene: .
J gene: TRBJ2-1
clone size: .
V gene: TRBV4-3
CDR3 length: 15
CDR3 protein: CASSQAGDLYNEQFF
CDR3 DNA: TGCGCCAGCAGCCAAGCGGGGGACCTATACAATGAGCAGTTCTTC

D gene: .
J gene: TRBJ2-7
clone size: many
V gene: TRBV15
CDR3 length: 14
CDR3 protein: CATSRDRGFNEQYF
CDR3 DNA: TGTGCCACCAGCAGAGATAGGGGTTTCAACGAGCAGTACTTC

D gene: TRBD2
J gene: TRBJ2-7
clone size: many
V gene: TRBV10-3
CDR3 length: 14
CDR3 protein: CAISESGGSYEQYF
CDR3 DNA: TGTGCCATCAGTGAGTCGGGAGGGTCCTACGAGCAGTACTTC

D gene: .
J gene: TRBJ1-1
clone size: few
V gene: TRBV27
CDR3 length: 15
CDR3 protein: CASSFHREGVTEAFF
CDR3 DNA: TGTGCCAGCAGTTTCCACAGGGAAGGGGTCACTGAAGCTTTCTTT

D gene: TRBD1
J gene: TRBJ2-3
clone size: .
V gene: TRBV10-3
CDR3 length: 14
CDR3 protein: CAISESTRGDTQYF
CDR3 DNA: TGTGCCATCAGTGAGTCGACCAGGGGGGATACGCAGTATTTT

D gene: TRBD1
J gene: TRBJ1-2
clone size: .
V gene: TRBV7-9
CDR3 length: 13
CDR3 protein: CASSTQGVGGYTF
CDR3 DNA: TGTGCCAGCAGCACTCAGGGGGTTGGAGGCTACACCTTC

D gene: .
J gene: TRBJ1-2
clone size: many
V gene: TRBV12-3/TRBV12-4
CDR3 length: 11
CDR3 protein: CASSFLGGYTF
CDR3 DNA: TGTGCCAGCAGTTTCCTGGGGGGCTACACCTTC

D gene: .
J gene: TRBJ2-6
clone size: .
V gene: TRBV6-6
CDR3 length: 17
CDR3 protein: CASSYRPKGAGANVLTF
CDR3 DNA: TGTGCCAGCAGTTACCGCCCCAAGGGCGCTGGGGCCAACGTCCTGACTTTC

D gene: .
J gene: TRBJ1-6
clone size: .
V gene: TRBV6-1
CDR3 length: 11
CDR3 protein: CASSGGSPLHF
CDR3 DNA: TGTGCCAGCAGTGGAGGTTCACCCCTCCACTTT

D gene: .
J gene: TRBJ2-7
clone size: few
V gene: TRBV7-9
CDR3 length: 15
CDR3 protein: CASSLILTADGEQYF
CDR3 DNA: TGTGCCAGCAGCTTAATCCTCACAGCAGACGGCGAGCAGTACTTC

D gene: TRBD1
J gene: TRBJ2-5
clone size: .
V gene: TRBV28
CDR3 length: 15
CDR3 protein: CASSLAEGAWETQYF
CDR3 DNA: TGTGCCAGCAGTTTGGCTGAGGGGGCGTGGGAGACCCAGTACTTC

D gene: TRBD1
J gene: TRBJ2-7
clone size: many
V gene: TRBV20-1
CDR3 length: 13
CDR3 protein: CSAWDRGSYEQYF
CDR3 DNA: TGCAGTGCGTGGGACAGGGGCTCCTACGAGCAGTACTTC

D gene: .
J gene: TRBJ2-3
clone size: many
V gene: TRBV6-6
CDR3 length: 13
CDR3 protein: CASSRWERDTQYF
CDR3 DNA: TGTGCCAGCAGCCGATGGGAGCGAGATACGCAGTATTTT

D gene: .
J gene: TRBJ1-5
clone size: .
V gene: TRBV12-3/TRBV12-4
CDR3 length: 14
CDR3 protein: CANSLRQSRQPQHF
CDR3 DNA: TGTGCCAACAGTTTAAGACAGAGTCGTCAGCCCCAGCATTTT

D gene: .
J gene: TRBJ2-7
clone size: .
V gene: TRBV21-1
CDR3 length: 16
CDR3 protein: CASIESGQGTSYEQYF
CDR3 DNA: TGTGCCAGCATCGAATCGGGACAGGGGACCAGCTACGAGCAGTACTTC

D gene: .
J gene: TRBJ1-2
clone size: .
V gene: TRBV7-2
CDR3 length: 16
CDR3 protein: CAGSLGEEGGRGGYTF
CDR3 DNA: TGTGCCGGCAGCTTAGGAGAAGAAGGGGGTCGAGGTGGCTACACCTTC

D gene: .
J gene: TRBJ1-1
clone size: .
V gene: TRBV5-1
CDR3 length: 13
CDR3 protein: CASTRDVSTEAFF
CDR3 DNA: TGCGCCAGCACCCGGGATGTCAGCACTGAAGCTTTCTTT

D gene: .
J gene: TRBJ1-2
clone size: few
V gene: TRBV20-1
CDR3 length: 14
CDR3 protein: CSASGDSANYGYTF
CDR3 DNA: TGCAGTGCTAGTGGGGACTCAGCGAACTATGGCTACACCTTC

D gene: .
J gene: TRBJ1-2
clone size: few
V gene: TRBV28
CDR3 length: 15
CDR3 protein: CASSLIAGADYGYTF
CDR3 DNA: TGTGCCAGCAGTTTAATAGCAGGGGCCGACTATGGCTACACCTTC

D gene: TRBD2
J gene: TRBJ2-3
clone size: .
V gene: TRBV30
CDR3 length: 15
CDR3 protein: CAWGLLAHTTDTQYF
CDR3 DNA: TGTGCCTGGGGATTACTAGCGCATACCACAGATACGCAGTATTTT

D gene: .
J gene: TRBJ2-3
clone size: .
V gene: TRBV21-1
CDR3 length: 16
CDR3 protein: CASSLREGQSTDTQYF
CDR3 DNA: TGTGCCAGCAGCCTCCGCGAGGGACAGAGCACAGATACGCAGTATTTT